One sample yielded the 17 T cell receptor beta chains listed below, sequenced in a study of blood T cell repertoires in COVID-19. Clones were read by immunoSEQ multiplex PCR, and TCRdb kept only the in-frame ones, dropping some. The top ten hold roughly 4.5% of the sample, which has about 300,000 clones, more than 75% seen once. Material for sequencing was PBMCs or T cells enriched from blood (not recorded which). Source of these receptors: a man aged 25-40 years who had recovered from COVID-19.

The table lists this clone with a count of one. The chain is built from TRBV10-3 and TRBJ1-3; no clear D gene. CDR1 is ENHRY and CDR2 is SYGVKD in the germline V gene. V was shortened by 8 bases and J by 4 bases, with 21 bases between the two germline ends. The CDR3 is 16 amino acids. CDR3 loop: CAIRVWSGPRGNTIYF. The CDR3, as DNA: TGTGCCATCCGGGTTTGGTCTGGTCCGAGGGGAAACACCATATATTTT.

The chain links TRBV10-1 to TRBJ2-1, with D possibly TRBD2 on 6 matching bases. V lost 2 bases, J lost 2 bases, and 13 bases lay in between. The CDR3 covers 16 residues. CDR1 is WNHNN, CDR2 SYGVQD, per germline (reference sequence). CDR3 bases: TGCGCCAGCAGTGAGAGAGGCGGGATCGCCTACAATGAGCAGTTCTTC. Its translation is CASSERGGIAYNEQFF.

The chain links TRBV30 to TRBJ2-1; D not resolved. CDR3 length: 13 residues. V was trimmed by 0 bases and J by 7 bases, leaving 10 bases between them. Germline loops: CDR1 GTSNPN, CDR2 SVGIG (reference sequence). The CDR3 sequence: CAWSVREYNEQFF. CDR3 bases: TGTGCCTGGAGTGTACGAGAGTATAATGAGCAGTTCTTC. The full variable domain, completed using reference TRBV30 and TRBJ2-1, is SQTIHQWPATLVQPVGSPLSLECTVEGTSNPNLYWYRQAAGRGLQLLFYSVGIGQISSEVPQNLSASRPQDRQFILSSKKLLLSDSGFYLCAWSVREYNEQFFGPGTRLTVL.

For this clone: Other DNA sequences within the sample encode an identical CDR3. The chain recombines TRBV4-1 with TRBJ1-2; D unclear. With 0 bases removed from V and 4 bases from J, the gap between germline ends came to 9 bases. There are 14 residues in the CDR3. The germline gives CDR1 MGHRA, CDR2 YSYEKL. The CDR3 DNA reads as TGCGCCAGCAGCCAAGATAGAGGATCCTATGGCTACACCTTC. This translates into CASSQDRGSYGYTF.

V is TRBV11-3 and J is TRBJ2-1; no firm D call. Trimming took off 5 bases at V and 6 bases at J, with 11 bases between the two ends. This CDR3 has 13 amino acids. Germline V CDR1 and CDR2: SGHNT, YENEEA. CDR3 loop: CASSLTEINEQFF. In nucleotides, the CDR3 is TGTGCCAGCAGCCTAACTGAGATCAATGAGCAGTTCTTC.

This clone was observed once. The chain links TRBV18 to TRBJ1-1; 8 positions agree with TRBD1. The V segment lost 3 bases and the J segment 1 base; nucleotides outside the gene matches: 13. The CDR3 is made up of 18 amino acids. The germline gives CDR1 KGHSH, CDR2 LQKENI. The CDR3 is CASSPQDRGAYSNTEAFF. DNA of the CDR3: TGTGCCAGCTCACCCCAAGACAGGGGCGCCTACTCGAACACTGAAGCTTTCTTT.

The rearrangement links TRBV19 to TRBJ1-1; D may be TRBD1 (6 bases). The germline V gene encodes CDR1 LNHDA and CDR2 SQIVND (reference sequence). CDR3 length: 15 residues. Trimming pared 3 bases from V and 1 base from J, leaving 12 bases between. This CDR3 reads CASSILRGENTEAFF. Written as DNA, the CDR3 is TGTGCCAGTAGTATTCTCAGGGGAGAGAACACTGAAGCTTTCTTT.

Concerning this clone: Other DNA sequences in this specimen translate into the identical CDR3. This chain links TRBV30 with TRBJ1-5, with 8 bases lining up with TRBD1. Germline V gives CDR1 GTSNPN, CDR2 SVGIG (reference sequence). The CDR3 totals 13 residues. Germline trimming cut 2 bases from V and 5 bases from J; bases unmatched to any gene: 2. In nucleotides, the CDR3 is TGTGCCTGGAGTCCACAGGGGGATCAGCCCCAGCATTTT. Its protein is CAWSPQGDQPQHF.

CDR3 sequence: CASSRQGALVTDTQYF. The CDR3 DNA follows: TGTGCCAGCAGTAGACAGGGGGCGCTGGTCACAGATACGCAGTATTTT. This rearrangement joins TRBV2 to TRBJ2-3; TRBD1 matches at 10 bases. Per the germline V gene, CDR1 is SNHLY and CDR2 is FYNNEI. The CDR3 loop spans 16 amino acids. Losses at the gene ends were 5 bases for V and 2 bases for J; bases not matched to a gene: 7.

V usage is TRBV30 and J usage is TRBJ2-2, with D possibly matching TRBD2 (6 bases). The V gene's germline CDR1 is GTSNPN and CDR2 SVGIG (reference sequence). Trimming shortened V by 0 bases and J by 1 base, and 18 bases separated the two germline ends. The CDR3 consists of 18 residues. The CDR3 nucleotides are TGTGCCTGGAGTGTGAGTGGGTTTAGCGGTAGGAACACCGGGGAGCTGTTTTTT. Amino acid sequence: CAWSVSGFSGRNTGELFF.

The rearrangement uses TRBV7-2 and TRBJ2-1, with 13 bases fitting TRBD2. The V segment lost 5 bases and the J segment 6 bases; nucleotides outside the gene matches: 10. Germline CDR1 and CDR2: SGHTA and FQGNSA. This CDR3 has 17 amino acids. This chain's CDR3 is CASSAGTSGALSNEQFF. The CDR3 nucleotides are TGTGCCAGCAGCGCCGGGACTAGCGGGGCCTTGAGCAATGAGCAGTTCTTC.

The chain is built from TRBV19 and TRBJ1-6; a possible D gene is TRBD1 (5 bases). From germline, CDR1 is LNHDA and CDR2 SQIVND (reference sequence). The CDR3 totals 15 residues. Trimming cost V 5 bases and J 8 bases, with 16 bases left between them. The chain's CDR3 is CASSSPGLTDSPLHF. Written as DNA, the CDR3 is TGTGCCAGTAGTTCTCCAGGGTTAACGGATTCACCCCTCCACTTT.

V gene TRBV27 combines with J gene TRBJ2-3; weak D call: TRBD1 (6 bases). CDR1 is MNHEY and CDR2 is SMNVEV in the germline V gene (reference sequence). Trimming pared 4 bases from V and 6 bases from J, leaving 14 bases between. The CDR3 spans 14 residues. CDR3 sequence: CASSWTASGDTQYF. Written as DNA, the CDR3 is TGTGCCAGCAGTTGGACAGCCTCGGGCGATACGCAGTATTTT.

The genes are TRBV18 and TRBJ2-2; TRBD2 aligns across 8 bases. V lost 6 bases to trimming and J lost 5 bases; unmatched junction nucleotides: 8. Germline values: CDR1 KGHSH, CDR2 LQKENI. There are 15 residues in the CDR3. The CDR3 protein is CASSQRAGGTGELFF. CDR3 sequence (DNA): TGTGCCAGCTCCCAGCGGGCGGGGGGAACCGGGGAGCTGTTTTTT.

The chain carries TRBV18 and TRBJ1-5, with D possibly matching TRBD1 (5 bases). V lost 3 bases and J 6 bases, leaving 18 bases between the germline ends. This CDR3 has 16 residues. Germline V gene sequence: CDR1 KGHSH, CDR2 LQKENI. CDR3 loop: CASSPPLPGGIQPQHF. DNA of the CDR3: TGTGCCAGCTCACCCCCCCTCCCCGGGGGAATTCAGCCCCAGCATTTT.

The chain couples TRBV5-1 to TRBJ2-2, with D hard to call. Germline CDR1 SGHRS, CDR2 YFSETQ. Between the trimmed V and J ends, which lost 3 bases and 1 base, there was a span of 7 bases. The CDR3 is 14 residues long. The CDR3 is CASSSSLNTGELFF. The DNA of the CDR3 is TGCGCCAGCAGCTCGAGTCTGAACACCGGGGAGCTGTTTTTT.

The gene calls are TRBV30 and TRBJ1-1; no clear D gene. V was trimmed by 3 bases and J by 5 bases, leaving 19 bases between them. Germline CDR1 GTSNPN, CDR2 SVGIG (reference sequence). There are 15 residues in the CDR3. This CDR3 reads CAWSEIGRADTEAFF. The CDR3 bases are TGTGCCTGGAGCGAAATAGGGAGGGCGGATACTGAAGCTTTCTTT. Full variable domain (remainder filled in from reference TRBV30 and TRBJ1-1): SQTIHQWPATLVQPVGSPLSLECTVEGTSNPNLYWYRQAAGRGLQLLFYSVGIGQISSEVPQNLSASRPQDRQFILSSKKLLLSDSGFYLCAWSEIGRADTEAFFGQGTRLTVV.